The rows below give T cell receptor beta chains drawn from one sample of a study of cytotoxic CD8 clonotypes in ibrutinib-treated CLL. Sequencing used immunoSEQ multiplex PCR; TCRdb keeps in-frame clones, though not all of them. The sample yields about 160,000 clones, about 80% seen once. The sequenced sample was PBMCs, obtained after 12 months of ibrutinib treatment. These receptors originate from a human donor with chronic lymphocytic leukemia. CDR3s include the opening cysteine and the closing phenylalanine or tryptophan. The order of the fields is D gene, V gene, J gene, clone size, CDR3 DNA, CDR3 protein. The D gene is left open where the match is weak. Where a row states a size, it is once, few, many or the class of an expanded clone; other rows omit it.

d_gene: TRBD1; v_gene: TRBV5-1; j_gene: TRBJ1-1; abundance: NA; CDR3nt: TGCGCCAGCAGTCCCCAGGGGGGTTACACTGAAGCTTTCTTT; CDR3aa: CASSPQGGYTEAFF
d_gene: NA; v_gene: TRBV19; j_gene: TRBJ2-7; abundance: NA; CDR3nt: TGTGCCAGTACCCCCGGGAGCTCCTACGAGCAGTACTTC; CDR3aa: CASTPGSSYEQYF
d_gene: TRBD1; v_gene: TRBV7-7; j_gene: TRBJ1-5; abundance: NA; CDR3nt: TGTGCTAGCAGTAATGGACAGGGCGGCAATCAGCCCCAGCATTTT; CDR3aa: CASSNGQGGNQPQHF
d_gene: NA; v_gene: TRBV7-9; j_gene: TRBJ1-1; abundance: NA; CDR3nt: TGTGCCAGCAGCGTAAGACAGATCCCTGAAGCTTTCTTT; CDR3aa: CASSVRQIPEAFF
d_gene: TRBD2; v_gene: TRBV7-2; j_gene: TRBJ2-1; abundance: once; CDR3nt: TGTGCCAGCAGCCGACTAGCGGGGGCTAGGAGGTCAGAGCAGTTCTTC; CDR3aa: CASSRLAGARRSEQFF
d_gene: NA; v_gene: TRBV4-3; j_gene: TRBJ1-4; abundance: NA; CDR3nt: TGCGCCAGCAGCCCCCGGGGAGTGTCTGCAACTAATGAAAAACTGTTTTTT; CDR3aa: CASSPRGVSATNEKLFF
d_gene: NA; v_gene: TRBV9; j_gene: TRBJ2-1; abundance: NA; CDR3nt: TGTGCCAGCACCCTAGACGGACTCTCTTACGATGAGCAGTTCTTC; CDR3aa: CASTLDGLSYDEQFF
d_gene: TRBD2; v_gene: TRBV20-1; j_gene: TRBJ2-7; abundance: NA; CDR3nt: TGCAGTTCCGGGACTAGCTACGAGCAGTACTTC; CDR3aa: CSSGTSYEQYF
d_gene: NA; v_gene: TRBV7-6; j_gene: TRBJ1-5; abundance: few; CDR3nt: TGTGCCAGCAGCTCTTCCAGGGTTTTTAGCAATCAGCCCCAGCATTTT; CDR3aa: CASSSSRVFSNQPQHF
d_gene: NA; v_gene: TRBV4-1; j_gene: TRBJ1-3; abundance: NA; CDR3nt: TGCGCCAGCAGCCAACTACATGGAAACACCATATATTTT; CDR3aa: CASSQLHGNTIYF
d_gene: NA; v_gene: TRBV13; j_gene: TRBJ2-5; abundance: NA; CDR3nt: TGTGCCAGCAGCCAAGAGGAGACCCAGTACTTC; CDR3aa: CASSQEETQYF
d_gene: NA; v_gene: TRBV5-1; j_gene: TRBJ2-1; abundance: NA; CDR3nt: TGCGCCAGCAGCCCCGGAGAGGGGGGGTCGGATGAGCAGTTCTTC; CDR3aa: CASSPGEGGSDEQFF
d_gene: TRBD1; v_gene: TRBV19; j_gene: TRBJ1-2; abundance: NA; CDR3nt: TGTGCCAGTAGGGGGCAGGGGGACGCCTATGGCTACACCTTC; CDR3aa: CASRGQGDAYGYTF
d_gene: TRBD1; v_gene: TRBV7-3; j_gene: TRBJ1-1; abundance: NA; CDR3nt: TGTGCCAGCAGCTTAACGCCGGCAGGGGGGAACACTGAAGCTTTCTTT; CDR3aa: CASSLTPAGGNTEAFF
d_gene: NA; v_gene: TRBV6-4; j_gene: TRBJ1-1; abundance: few; CDR3nt: TGTGCCAGCAGTGACGGGGGGAGTGAAGCTTTCTTT; CDR3aa: CASSDGGSEAFF
d_gene: NA; v_gene: TRBV6-5; j_gene: TRBJ1-2; abundance: NA; CDR3nt: TGTGCCAGCCATTTGTCCTTTAACTATGGCTACACCTTC; CDR3aa: CASHLSFNYGYTF
d_gene: TRBD2; v_gene: TRBV19; j_gene: TRBJ2-7; abundance: NA; CDR3nt: TGTGCCAGTAGTGTAGCGGGGGCCGTCTACGAGCAGTACTTC; CDR3aa: CASSVAGAVYEQYF
d_gene: TRBD1; v_gene: TRBV9; j_gene: TRBJ1-3; abundance: NA; CDR3nt: TGTGCCAGCAGCGCGGAGAGAGGACAGGGCCCCTCTGGAAACACCATATATTTT; CDR3aa: CASSAERGQGPSGNTIYF
d_gene: NA; v_gene: TRBV7-8; j_gene: TRBJ2-7; abundance: once; CDR3nt: TGTGCCAGCAGCTTAGGCGCGGGACAGCCCTCCTACGAGCAGTACTTC; CDR3aa: CASSLGAGQPSYEQYF
d_gene: NA; v_gene: TRBV28; j_gene: TRBJ1-4; abundance: NA; CDR3nt: TGTGCCAGCAGTCCCGGCTTGGGACTTAATGAAAAACTGTTTTTT; CDR3aa: CASSPGLGLNEKLFF
d_gene: NA; v_gene: TRBV19; j_gene: TRBJ2-5; abundance: NA; CDR3nt: TGTGCCAGTAGTAGTGGCCTTCAAGAGACCCAGTACTTC; CDR3aa: CASSSGLQETQYF
d_gene: TRBD2; v_gene: TRBV28; j_gene: TRBJ2-7; abundance: NA; CDR3nt: TGTGCCAGCAGTTCAATAGCGGGGGGGATCTACGAGCAGTACTTC; CDR3aa: CASSSIAGGIYEQYF
d_gene: TRBD1; v_gene: TRBV29-1; j_gene: TRBJ2-7; abundance: NA; CDR3nt: TGCAGCGGGTGGGACAGTAAAACCTACGAGCAGTACTTC; CDR3aa: CSGWDSKTYEQYF